One TCR beta chain is described in this entry. These data are taken from a study of blood T cell repertoires in COVID-19. At the level of the study: T cells, B-cell-depleted T cells, or PBMCs provided the cDNA or gDNA that served as material.

Assay: immunoSEQ multiplex PCR; the TCRdb copy retains only in-frame clones and omits some. Of some 210,000 clones detected, 84% appear once; the ten largest clones hold 7.5% to 8%. Germline loops: CDR1 SGHKS, CDR2 YYEKEE (reference sequence). Between the trimmed V and J ends, which lost 1 base and 2 bases, there was a span of 9 bases. The CDR3 extends over 14 amino acids. The chain recombines TRBV5-5 with TRBJ1-2; D is unresolved. The sequenced sample was peripheral blood. This TCR was sampled from a woman aged 45-59 years with active or convalescent COVID-19. CDR3 nucleotide sequence: TGTGCCAGCAGCTTGTCGACGGGAAACTATGGCTACACCTTC. This translates into CASSLSTGNYGYTF.